This is a list of T cell receptor beta chains from one sample in a study of cytomegalovirus exposure and HLA in healthy donors. Measured with immunoSEQ multiplex PCR; TCRdb has only the in-frame clones, and not every one. The repertoire holds 75,000 to 90,000 clones, 60% to 85% seen once, with around 4.3% in the top ten. Sequencing was carried out using PBMCs. The receptor set was obtained from a man aged 40-50 years in good health and CMV-seronegative. The CDR3 runs from the conserved cysteine through the conserved F or W. Fields, in order: D gene, J gene, clone size, V gene, CDR3 DNA, CDR3 protein. The D gene is left open where the match is weak. Size is stated for part of the rows, as once, few or many counts, or as a class when the clone is expanded.

d_gene: .; j_gene: TRBJ1-5; abundance: .; v_gene: TRBV5-5; CDR3nt: TGTGCCAGCAGCACCTGGACAAATGGCAATCAGCCCCAGCATTTT; CDR3aa: CASSTWTNGNQPQHF
d_gene: .; j_gene: TRBJ2-5; abundance: .; v_gene: TRBV5-6; CDR3nt: TGTGCCAGCAGCTTGTGCGAGGGCAGCGGGCTGTGCAAGACCCAGTACTTC; CDR3aa: CASSLCEGSGLCKTQYF
d_gene: TRBD1; j_gene: TRBJ1-2; abundance: .; v_gene: TRBV11-2; CDR3nt: TGTGCCAGCAGCTTGGGGACAGGGGATGGCTACACCTTC; CDR3aa: CASSLGTGDGYTF
d_gene: TRBD2; j_gene: TRBJ2-1; abundance: .; v_gene: TRBV7-9; CDR3nt: TGTGCCAGCAGCATGGGACTAGCTTACAATGAGCAGTTCTTC; CDR3aa: CASSMGLAYNEQFF
d_gene: .; j_gene: TRBJ1-1; abundance: .; v_gene: TRBV19; CDR3nt: TGTGCCAGTGTGCGAGGAGTAGGCACTGAAGCTTTCTTT; CDR3aa: CASVRGVGTEAFF
d_gene: TRBD1; j_gene: TRBJ1-1; abundance: .; v_gene: TRBV27; CDR3nt: TGTGCCAGCAGTGCGTGGACAGGAAGAACTGAAGCTTTCTTT; CDR3aa: CASSAWTGRTEAFF
d_gene: .; j_gene: TRBJ1-3; abundance: once; v_gene: TRBV28; CDR3nt: TGTGCCAGCAGTTTTGTAGTCAGGCCTGGAAACACCATATATTTT; CDR3aa: CASSFVVRPGNTIYF
d_gene: .; j_gene: TRBJ2-2; abundance: .; v_gene: TRBV5-1; CDR3nt: TGCGCCAGCAGCTTACCAGCGCTGAACACCGGGGAGCTGTTTTTT; CDR3aa: CASSLPALNTGELFF
d_gene: TRBD1; j_gene: TRBJ2-1; abundance: .; v_gene: TRBV9; CDR3nt: TGTGCCAGCAGCTCGTCGGGACAGGGCTACAATGAGCAGTTCTTC; CDR3aa: CASSSSGQGYNEQFF
d_gene: TRBD1; j_gene: TRBJ1-2; abundance: .; v_gene: TRBV4-1; CDR3nt: TGCGCCAGCAGCCACCCGGACAGGGTTCAAGGCTACACCTTC; CDR3aa: CASSHPDRVQGYTF
d_gene: .; j_gene: TRBJ1-3; abundance: few; v_gene: TRBV30; CDR3nt: TGTGCCTGGAGTCCCCAAACTGGAAACACCATATATTTT; CDR3aa: CAWSPQTGNTIYF
d_gene: TRBD2; j_gene: TRBJ2-7; abundance: .; v_gene: TRBV27; CDR3nt: TGTGCCAGCAGCGGGACTAGCGGGAGCCACGAGCAGTACTTC; CDR3aa: CASSGTSGSHEQYF
d_gene: TRBD2; j_gene: TRBJ2-5; abundance: .; v_gene: TRBV5-1; CDR3nt: TGCGCCAGCAGACTTGGGACTAGCGGGAGGTACCAAGAGACCCAGTACTTC; CDR3aa: CASRLGTSGRYQETQYF
d_gene: .; j_gene: TRBJ2-5; abundance: .; v_gene: TRBV18; CDR3nt: TGTGCCAGCTCACCTGAACAGGGAGGGAAACTGGGGACCCAGTACTTC; CDR3aa: CASSPEQGGKLGTQYF
d_gene: .; j_gene: TRBJ2-7; abundance: .; v_gene: TRBV6-1; CDR3nt: TGTGCCAGCAGTGAAGCGGGGGCTAGAGCCTACGAGCAGTACTTC; CDR3aa: CASSEAGARAYEQYF
d_gene: TRBD2; j_gene: TRBJ2-3; abundance: few; v_gene: TRBV7-9; CDR3nt: TGTGCCAGCAGCCGGACTAGCGGGCCTACGCAGTATTTT; CDR3aa: CASSRTSGPTQYF
d_gene: TRBD1; j_gene: TRBJ2-5; abundance: .; v_gene: TRBV7-2; CDR3nt: TGTGCCAGCAGCATTAGACAGGGACCGACCCAGTACTTC; CDR3aa: CASSIRQGPTQYF
d_gene: .; j_gene: TRBJ2-7; abundance: .; v_gene: TRBV5-6; CDR3nt: TGTGCCAGCAGCTACGTGGGGGCGGTGAGCTCCTACGAGCAGTACTTC; CDR3aa: CASSYVGAVSSYEQYF
d_gene: .; j_gene: TRBJ1-4; abundance: once; v_gene: TRBV6-5; CDR3nt: TGTGCCAGCAGTTACGACGGGTCCGCCCTTGAAAAACTGTTTTTT; CDR3aa: CASSYDGSALEKLFF
d_gene: TRBD1; j_gene: TRBJ1-2; abundance: few; v_gene: TRBV29-1; CDR3nt: TGCAGCGTTGAAGGGGGACAGAGCTATGGCTACACCTTC; CDR3aa: CSVEGGQSYGYTF
d_gene: TRBD1; j_gene: TRBJ1-1; abundance: .; v_gene: TRBV16; CDR3nt: TGTGCCAGCAGCCAATGGGGGACAGCCGTACTGGGGCTCACTGAAGCTTTCTTT; CDR3aa: CASSQWGTAVLGLTEAFF
d_gene: .; j_gene: TRBJ1-5; abundance: .; v_gene: TRBV19; CDR3nt: TGTGCCACTGCGCAATTGGGGGGTCAGCCCCAGCATTTT; CDR3aa: CATAQLGGQPQHF
d_gene: .; j_gene: TRBJ1-2; abundance: .; v_gene: TRBV6-1; CDR3nt: TGTGCCAGCAGTGCGTCACAGGGTGGGAGCTATGGCTACACCTTC; CDR3aa: CASSASQGGSYGYTF
d_gene: .; j_gene: TRBJ1-5; abundance: .; v_gene: TRBV19; CDR3nt: TGTGCCAGTGCCTTAGGACAGCTCAGCAATCAGCCCCAGCATTTT; CDR3aa: CASALGQLSNQPQHF
d_gene: .; j_gene: TRBJ1-5; abundance: .; v_gene: TRBV5-1; CDR3nt: TGCGCCAGCAGCTTGGGCGGAACTAGCAATCAGCCCCAGCATTTT; CDR3aa: CASSLGGTSNQPQHF
d_gene: .; j_gene: TRBJ2-1; abundance: .; v_gene: TRBV5-1; CDR3nt: TGCGCCAGCAGCGTATGGGGACAGAGGGAGGATGAGCAGTTCTTC; CDR3aa: CASSVWGQREDEQFF
d_gene: .; j_gene: TRBJ2-5; abundance: .; v_gene: TRBV5-4; CDR3nt: TGTGCCAGCAGCCTCCGAACGGACGGGAAAGAGACCCAGTACTTC; CDR3aa: CASSLRTDGKETQYF
d_gene: .; j_gene: TRBJ1-1; abundance: .; v_gene: TRBV7-6; CDR3nt: TGTGCCAGCAGCTACGCGGGATCCAACACTGAAGCTTTCTTT; CDR3aa: CASSYAGSNTEAFF
d_gene: TRBD2; j_gene: TRBJ2-1; abundance: few; v_gene: TRBV6-4; CDR3nt: TGTGCCAGCAGTGGGTCTAGCGGGAGTAATAAGTTCTTC; CDR3aa: CASSGSSGSNKFF
d_gene: TRBD2; j_gene: TRBJ2-7; abundance: .; v_gene: TRBV7-2; CDR3nt: TGTGCCAGCAGTTCCAGCGGGAGCAGGTCCTACGAGCAGTACTTC; CDR3aa: CASSSSGSRSYEQYF
d_gene: .; j_gene: TRBJ2-7; abundance: .; v_gene: TRBV5-1; CDR3nt: TGCGCCAGCAGCATGGGCGGGACCCCTAGCTCCTACGAGCAGTACTTC; CDR3aa: CASSMGGTPSSYEQYF
d_gene: .; j_gene: TRBJ1-5; abundance: .; v_gene: TRBV19; CDR3nt: TGTGCCAGTAGTATCGAGTTTACGAGCAATCAGCCCCAGCATTTT; CDR3aa: CASSIEFTSNQPQHF